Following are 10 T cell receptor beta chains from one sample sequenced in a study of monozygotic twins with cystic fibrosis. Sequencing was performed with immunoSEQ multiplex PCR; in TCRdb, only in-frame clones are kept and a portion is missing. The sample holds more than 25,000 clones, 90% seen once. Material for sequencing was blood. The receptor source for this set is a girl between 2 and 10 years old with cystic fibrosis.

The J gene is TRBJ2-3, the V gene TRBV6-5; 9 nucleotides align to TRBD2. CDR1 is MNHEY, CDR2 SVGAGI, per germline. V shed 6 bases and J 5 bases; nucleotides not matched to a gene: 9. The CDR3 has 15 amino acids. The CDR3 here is CASSRARGGVDTQYF. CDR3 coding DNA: TGTGCCAGCAGCCGAGCGCGGGGGGGCGTAGATACGCAGTATTTT.

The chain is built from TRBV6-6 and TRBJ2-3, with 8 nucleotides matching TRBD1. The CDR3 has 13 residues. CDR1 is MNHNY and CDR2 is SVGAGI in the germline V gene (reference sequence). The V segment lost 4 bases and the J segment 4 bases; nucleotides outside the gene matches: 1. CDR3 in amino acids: CASSSGGADTQYF. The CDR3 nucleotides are TGTGCCAGCAGTTCAGGGGGCGCAGATACGCAGTATTTT.

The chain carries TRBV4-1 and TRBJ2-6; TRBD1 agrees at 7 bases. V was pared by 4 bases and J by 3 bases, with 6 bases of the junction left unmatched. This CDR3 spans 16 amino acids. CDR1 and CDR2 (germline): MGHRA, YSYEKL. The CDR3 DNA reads TGCGCCAGCAGCCCGACAGGGTTCTTTGGGGCCAACGTCCTGACTTTC. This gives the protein CASSPTGFFGANVLTF.

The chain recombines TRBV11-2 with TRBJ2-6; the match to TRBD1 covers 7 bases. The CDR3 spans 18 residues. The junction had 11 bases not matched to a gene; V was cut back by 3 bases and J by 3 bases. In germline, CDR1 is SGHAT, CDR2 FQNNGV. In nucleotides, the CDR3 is TGTGCCAGCAGCTTGGGCAGGGGGTCCTCGGATGGGGCCAACGTCCTGACTTTC. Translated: CASSLGRGSSDGANVLTF.

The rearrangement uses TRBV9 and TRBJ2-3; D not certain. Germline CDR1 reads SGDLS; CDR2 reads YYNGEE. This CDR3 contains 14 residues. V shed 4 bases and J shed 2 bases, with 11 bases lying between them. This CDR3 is CASSPRSLTDTQYF. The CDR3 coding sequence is TGTGCCAGCAGCCCCCGTTCCCTCACAGATACGCAGTATTTT.

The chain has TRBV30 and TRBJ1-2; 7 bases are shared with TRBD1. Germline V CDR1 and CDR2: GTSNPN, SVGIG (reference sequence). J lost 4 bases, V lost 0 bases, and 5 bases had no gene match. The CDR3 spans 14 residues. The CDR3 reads CAWSVRTGPYGYTF. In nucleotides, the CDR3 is TGTGCCTGGAGTGTCCGGACAGGTCCCTATGGCTACACCTTC.

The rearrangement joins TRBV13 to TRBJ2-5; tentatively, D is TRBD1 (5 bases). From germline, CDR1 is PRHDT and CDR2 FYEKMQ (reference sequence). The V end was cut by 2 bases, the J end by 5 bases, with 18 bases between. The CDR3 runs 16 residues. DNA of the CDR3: TGTGCCAGCAGCTTACAGGACATGCGCGTAGAGGAGACCCAGTACTTC. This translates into CASSLQDMRVEETQYF. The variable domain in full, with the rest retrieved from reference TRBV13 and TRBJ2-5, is AAGVIQSPRHLIKEKRETATLKCYPIPRHDTVYWYQQGPGQDPQFLISFYEKMQSDKGSIPDRFSAQQFSDYHSELNMSSLELGDSALYFCASSLQDMRVEETQYFGPGTRLLVL.

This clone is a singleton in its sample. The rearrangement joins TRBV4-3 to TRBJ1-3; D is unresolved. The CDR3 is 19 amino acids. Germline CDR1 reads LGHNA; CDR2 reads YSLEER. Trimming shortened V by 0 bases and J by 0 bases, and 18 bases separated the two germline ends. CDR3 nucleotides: TGCGCCAGCAGCCAAGATCCCCTGGGCCCAGGCAACTCTGGAAACACCATATATTTT. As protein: CASSQDPLGPGNSGNTIYF.

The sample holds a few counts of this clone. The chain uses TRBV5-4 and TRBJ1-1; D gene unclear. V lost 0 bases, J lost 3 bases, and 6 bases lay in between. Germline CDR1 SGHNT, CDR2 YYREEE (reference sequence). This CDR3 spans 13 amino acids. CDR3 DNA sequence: TGTGCCAGCAGCTTGGGATACTACACTGAAGCTTTCTTT. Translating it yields CASSLGYYTEAFF.

This CDR3 is CASSKRTGQETQYF. The CDR3 DNA reads TGTGCCAGCAGCAAAAGGACAGGCCAAGAGACCCAGTACTTC. The chain couples TRBV7-2 to TRBJ2-5; 7 bases line up with TRBD1. CDR1 is SGHTA, CDR2 FQGNSA, per germline. This CDR3 contains 14 residues. V was pared by 5 bases and J by 1 base, with 4 bases of the junction left unmatched. Supplemented by reference TRBV7-2 and TRBJ2-5, the full variable domain reads GAGVSQSPSNKVTEKGKDVELRCDPISGHTALYWYRQSLGQGLEFLIYFQGNSAPDKSGLPSDRFSAERTGGSVSTLTIQRTQQEDSAVYLCASSKRTGQETQYFGPGTRLLVL.